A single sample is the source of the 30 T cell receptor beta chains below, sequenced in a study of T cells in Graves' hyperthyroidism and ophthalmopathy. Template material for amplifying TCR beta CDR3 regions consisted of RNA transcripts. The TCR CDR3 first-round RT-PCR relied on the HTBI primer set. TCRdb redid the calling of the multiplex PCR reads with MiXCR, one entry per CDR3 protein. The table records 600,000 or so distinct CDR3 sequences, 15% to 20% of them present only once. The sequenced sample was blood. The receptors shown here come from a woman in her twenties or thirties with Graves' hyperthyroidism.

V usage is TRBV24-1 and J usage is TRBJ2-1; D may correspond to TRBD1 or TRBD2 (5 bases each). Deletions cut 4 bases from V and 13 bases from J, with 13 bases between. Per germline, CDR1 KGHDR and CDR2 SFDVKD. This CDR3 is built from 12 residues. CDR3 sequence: CATSDPGTFQFF. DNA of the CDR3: TGTGCCACCAGTGACCCCGGGACCTTTCAGTTCTTC.

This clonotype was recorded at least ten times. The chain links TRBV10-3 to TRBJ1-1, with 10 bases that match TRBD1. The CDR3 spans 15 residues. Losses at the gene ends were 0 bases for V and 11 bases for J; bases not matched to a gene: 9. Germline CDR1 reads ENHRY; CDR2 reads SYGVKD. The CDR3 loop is CAISESGQGVWSAFF. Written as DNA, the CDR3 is TGTGCCATCAGTGAGTCAGGACAGGGGGTATGGTCGGCTTTCTTT.

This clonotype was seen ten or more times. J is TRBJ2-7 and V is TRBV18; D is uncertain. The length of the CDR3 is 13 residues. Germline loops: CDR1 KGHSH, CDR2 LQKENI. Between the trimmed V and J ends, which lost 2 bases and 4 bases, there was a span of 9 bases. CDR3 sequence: CASSPTLGYEQYF. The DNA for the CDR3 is TGTGCCAGCTCACCAACTTTGGGTTACGAGCAGTACTTC.

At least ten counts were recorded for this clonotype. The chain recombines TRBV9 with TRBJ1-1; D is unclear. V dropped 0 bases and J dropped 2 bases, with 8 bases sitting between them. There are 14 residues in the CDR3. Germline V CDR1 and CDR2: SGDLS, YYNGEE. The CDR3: CASSVVPDNTEAFF. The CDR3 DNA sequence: TGTGCCAGCAGCGTAGTCCCAGATAACACTGAAGCTTTCTTT.

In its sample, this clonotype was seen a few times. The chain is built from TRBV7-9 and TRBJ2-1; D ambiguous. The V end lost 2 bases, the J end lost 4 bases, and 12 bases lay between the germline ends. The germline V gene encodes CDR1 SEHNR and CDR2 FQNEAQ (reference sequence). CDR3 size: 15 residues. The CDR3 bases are TGTGCCAGCAGCTTAACCATCCAGGCGTACAATGAGCAGTTCTTC. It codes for CASSLTIQAYNEQFF.

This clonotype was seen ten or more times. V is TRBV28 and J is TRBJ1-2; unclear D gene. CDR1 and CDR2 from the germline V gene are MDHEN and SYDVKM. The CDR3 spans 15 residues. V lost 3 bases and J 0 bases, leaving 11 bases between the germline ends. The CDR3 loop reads CASSLAPSANYGYTF. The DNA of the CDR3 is TGTGCCAGCAGTTTGGCCCCTTCCGCTAACTATGGCTACACCTTC.

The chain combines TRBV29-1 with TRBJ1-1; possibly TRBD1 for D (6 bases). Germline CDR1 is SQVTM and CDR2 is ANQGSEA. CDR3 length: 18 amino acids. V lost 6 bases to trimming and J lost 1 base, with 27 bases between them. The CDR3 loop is CSVSPFEGIRGGNTEAFF. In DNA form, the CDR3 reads TGCAGCGTGAGCCCCTTTGAGGGTATTCGAGGGGGGAACACTGAAGCTTTCTTT.

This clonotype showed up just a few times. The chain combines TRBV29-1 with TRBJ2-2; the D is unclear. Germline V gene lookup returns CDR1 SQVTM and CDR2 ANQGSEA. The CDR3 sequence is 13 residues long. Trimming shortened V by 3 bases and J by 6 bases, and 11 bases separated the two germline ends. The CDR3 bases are TGCAGCGTTGACCCTAGTCTCGCCGGGGAGCTGTTTTTT. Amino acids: CSVDPSLAGELFF.

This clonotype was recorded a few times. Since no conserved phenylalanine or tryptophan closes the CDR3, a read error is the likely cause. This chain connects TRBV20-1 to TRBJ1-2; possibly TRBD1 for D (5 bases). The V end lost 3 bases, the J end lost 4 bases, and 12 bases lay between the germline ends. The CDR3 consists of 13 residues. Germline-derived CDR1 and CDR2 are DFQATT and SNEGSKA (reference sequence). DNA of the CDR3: TGCAGTGCTAGCCGGTCAGGGTTCTATGGCTACACCCTC. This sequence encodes CSASRSGFYGYTL.

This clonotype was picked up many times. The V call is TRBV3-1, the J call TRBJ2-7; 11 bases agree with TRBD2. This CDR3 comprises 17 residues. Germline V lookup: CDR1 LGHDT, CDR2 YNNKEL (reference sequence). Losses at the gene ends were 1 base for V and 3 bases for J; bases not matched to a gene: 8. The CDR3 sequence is CASSQAPSGLAGYEQYF. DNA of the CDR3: TGTGCCAGCAGCCAAGCACCATCCGGACTAGCGGGCTACGAGCAGTACTTC.

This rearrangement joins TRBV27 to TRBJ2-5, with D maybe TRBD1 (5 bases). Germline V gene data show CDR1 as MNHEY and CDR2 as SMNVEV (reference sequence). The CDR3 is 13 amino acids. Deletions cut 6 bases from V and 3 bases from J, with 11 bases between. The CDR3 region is CASSPRVEETQYF. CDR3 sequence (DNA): TGTGCCAGCAGCCCCAGGGTTGAAGAGACCCAGTACTTC.

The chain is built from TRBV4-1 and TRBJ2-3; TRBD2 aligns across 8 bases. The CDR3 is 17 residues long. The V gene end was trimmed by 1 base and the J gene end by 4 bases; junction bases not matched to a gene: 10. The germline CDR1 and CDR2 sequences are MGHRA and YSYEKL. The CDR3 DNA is TGCGCCAGCAGCCAAGGGGGCGGGAGGTTCCTCCCAGATACGCAGTATTTT. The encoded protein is CASSQGGGRFLPDTQYF.

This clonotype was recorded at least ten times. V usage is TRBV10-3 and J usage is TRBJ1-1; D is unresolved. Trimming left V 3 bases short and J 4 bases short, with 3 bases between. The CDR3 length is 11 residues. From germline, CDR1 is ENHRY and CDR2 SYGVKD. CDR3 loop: CAISDRTEAFF. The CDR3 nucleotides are TGTGCCATCAGTGATCGCACTGAAGCTTTCTTT.

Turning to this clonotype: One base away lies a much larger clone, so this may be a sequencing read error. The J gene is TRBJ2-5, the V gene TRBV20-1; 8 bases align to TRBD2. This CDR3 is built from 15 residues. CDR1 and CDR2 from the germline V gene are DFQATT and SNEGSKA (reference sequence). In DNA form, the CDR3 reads TGCAGTACTAGAGTTAGCGGGATAAGCCAAGAGACCCAGTACTTC. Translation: CSTRVSGISQETQYF.

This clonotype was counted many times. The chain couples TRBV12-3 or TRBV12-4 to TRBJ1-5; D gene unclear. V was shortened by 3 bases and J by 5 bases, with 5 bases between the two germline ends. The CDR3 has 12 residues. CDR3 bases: TGTGCCAGCAGTTTCCCTCATCAGCCCCAGCATTTT. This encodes CASSFPHQPQHF.

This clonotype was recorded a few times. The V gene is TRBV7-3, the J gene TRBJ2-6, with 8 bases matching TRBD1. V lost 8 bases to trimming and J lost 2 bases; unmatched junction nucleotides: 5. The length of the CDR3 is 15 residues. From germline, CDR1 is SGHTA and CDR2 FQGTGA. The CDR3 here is CASRAGGTGANVLTF. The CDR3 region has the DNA TGTGCCAGCCGGGCAGGGGGCACTGGGGCCAACGTCCTGACTTTC. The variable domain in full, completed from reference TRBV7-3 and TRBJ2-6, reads GAGVSQTPSNKVTEKGKYVELRCDPISGHTALYWYRQSLGQGPEFLIYFQGTGAADDSGLPNDRFFAVRPEGSVSTLKIQRTERGDSAVYLCASRAGGTGANVLTFGAGSRLTVL.

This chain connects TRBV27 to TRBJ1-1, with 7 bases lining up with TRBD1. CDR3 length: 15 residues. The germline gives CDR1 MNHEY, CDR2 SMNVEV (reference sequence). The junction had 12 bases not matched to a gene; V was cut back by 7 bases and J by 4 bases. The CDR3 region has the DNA TGTGCCAGCAAACCTATTTCCGGGACAGTCACTGAAGCTTTCTTT. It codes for CASKPISGTVTEAFF.

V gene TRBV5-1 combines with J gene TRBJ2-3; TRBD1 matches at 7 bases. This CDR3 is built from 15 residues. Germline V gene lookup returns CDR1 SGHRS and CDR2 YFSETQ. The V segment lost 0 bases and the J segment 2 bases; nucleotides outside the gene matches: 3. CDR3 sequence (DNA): TGCGCCAGCAGCTTGGTTGACAGGGCCACAGATACGCAGTATTTT. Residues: CASSLVDRATDTQYF.

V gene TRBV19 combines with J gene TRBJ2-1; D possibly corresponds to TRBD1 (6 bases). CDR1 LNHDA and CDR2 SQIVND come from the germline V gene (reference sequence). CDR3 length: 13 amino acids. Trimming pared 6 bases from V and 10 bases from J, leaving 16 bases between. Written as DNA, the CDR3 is TGTGCCAGTAGCTACAGCTTCACAGGGGAGCAGTTCTTC. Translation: CASSYSFTGEQFF. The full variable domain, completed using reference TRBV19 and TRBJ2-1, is DGGITQSPKYLFRKEGQNVTLSCEQNLNHDAMYWYRQDPGQGLRLIYYSQIVNDFQKGDIAEGYSVSREKKESFPLTVTSAQKNPTAFYLCASSYSFTGEQFFGPGTRLTVL.

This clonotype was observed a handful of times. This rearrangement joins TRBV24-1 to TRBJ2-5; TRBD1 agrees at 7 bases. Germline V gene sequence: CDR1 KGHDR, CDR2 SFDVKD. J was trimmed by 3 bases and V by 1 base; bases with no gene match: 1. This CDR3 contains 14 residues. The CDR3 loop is CATSDFQGEETQYF. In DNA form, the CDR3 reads TGTGCCACCAGTGATTTTCAGGGGGAAGAGACCCAGTACTTC.

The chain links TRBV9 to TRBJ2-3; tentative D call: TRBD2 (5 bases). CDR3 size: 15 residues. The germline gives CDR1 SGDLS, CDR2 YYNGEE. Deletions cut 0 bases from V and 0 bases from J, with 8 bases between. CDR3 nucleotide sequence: TGTGCCAGCAGCGTAGAGCGGTTTAGCACAGATACGCAGTATTTT. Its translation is CASSVERFSTDTQYF.

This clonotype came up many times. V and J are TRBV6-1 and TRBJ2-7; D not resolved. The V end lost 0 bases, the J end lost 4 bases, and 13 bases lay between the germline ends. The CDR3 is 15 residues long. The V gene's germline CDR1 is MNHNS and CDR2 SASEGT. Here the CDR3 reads CASSEAHSGPYEQYF. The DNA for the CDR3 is TGTGCCAGCAGTGAAGCGCACTCCGGGCCTTACGAGCAGTACTTC.

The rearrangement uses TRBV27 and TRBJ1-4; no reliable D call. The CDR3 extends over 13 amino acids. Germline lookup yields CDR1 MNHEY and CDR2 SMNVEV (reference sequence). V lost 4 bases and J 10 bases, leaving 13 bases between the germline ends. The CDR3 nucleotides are TGTGCCAGCAGTTCGCCCCCACAACGAAAACTGTTTTTT. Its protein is CASSSPPQRKLFF.

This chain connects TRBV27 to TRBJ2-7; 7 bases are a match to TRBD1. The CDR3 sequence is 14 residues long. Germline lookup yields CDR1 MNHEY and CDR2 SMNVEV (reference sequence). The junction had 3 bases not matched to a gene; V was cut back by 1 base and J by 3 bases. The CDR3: CASSLWTGHYEQYF. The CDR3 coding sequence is TGTGCCAGCAGTTTATGGACAGGCCACTACGAGCAGTACTTC.

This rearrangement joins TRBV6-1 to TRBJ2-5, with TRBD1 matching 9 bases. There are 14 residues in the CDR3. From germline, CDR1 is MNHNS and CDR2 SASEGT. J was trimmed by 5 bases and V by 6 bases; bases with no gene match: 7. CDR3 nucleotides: TGTGCCAGCAGACCTACAGGGGGCTTGGAGACCCAGTACTTC. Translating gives CASRPTGGLETQYF.

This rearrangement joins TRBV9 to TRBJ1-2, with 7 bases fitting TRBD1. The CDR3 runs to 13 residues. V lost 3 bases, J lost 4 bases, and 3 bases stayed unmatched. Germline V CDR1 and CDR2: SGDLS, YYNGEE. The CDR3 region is CASSERTGYGYTF. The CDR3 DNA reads TGTGCCAGCAGCGAGAGGACAGGCTATGGCTACACCTTC. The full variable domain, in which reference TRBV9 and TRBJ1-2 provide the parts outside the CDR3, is DSGVTQTPKHLITATGQRVTLRCSPRSGDLSVYWYQQSLDQGLQFLIQYYNGEERAKGNILERFSAQQFPDLHSELNLSSLELGDSALYFCASSERTGYGYTFGSGTRLTVV.

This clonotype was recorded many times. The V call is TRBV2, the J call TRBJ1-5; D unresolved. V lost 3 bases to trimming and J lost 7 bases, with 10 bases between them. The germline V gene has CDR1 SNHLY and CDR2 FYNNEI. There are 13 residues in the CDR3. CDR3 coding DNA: TGTGCCAGCAGTGAGAAGGTTGGCCAGCCCCAGCATTTT. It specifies CASSEKVGQPQHF.

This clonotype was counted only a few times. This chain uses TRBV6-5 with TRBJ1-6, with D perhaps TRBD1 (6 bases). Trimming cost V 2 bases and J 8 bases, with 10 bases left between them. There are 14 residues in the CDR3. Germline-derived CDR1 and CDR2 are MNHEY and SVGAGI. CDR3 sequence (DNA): TGTGCCAGCAGTTACCCAGGGGAAGATTCACCCCTCCACTTT. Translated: CASSYPGEDSPLHF.

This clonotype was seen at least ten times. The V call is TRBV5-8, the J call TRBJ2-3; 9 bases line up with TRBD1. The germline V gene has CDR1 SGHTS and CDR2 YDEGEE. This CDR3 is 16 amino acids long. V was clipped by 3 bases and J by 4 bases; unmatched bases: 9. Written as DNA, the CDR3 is TGTGCCAGCAGCTCGGCCCGGGACAGGGAAGCAGATACGCAGTATTTT. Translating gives CASSSARDREADTQYF. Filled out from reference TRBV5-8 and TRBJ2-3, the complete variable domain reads EAGVTQSPTHLIKTRGQQATLRCSPISGHTSVYWYQQALGLGLQFLLWYDEGEERNRGNFPPRFSGRQFPNYSSELNVNALELEDSALYLCASSSARDREADTQYFGPGTRLTVL.

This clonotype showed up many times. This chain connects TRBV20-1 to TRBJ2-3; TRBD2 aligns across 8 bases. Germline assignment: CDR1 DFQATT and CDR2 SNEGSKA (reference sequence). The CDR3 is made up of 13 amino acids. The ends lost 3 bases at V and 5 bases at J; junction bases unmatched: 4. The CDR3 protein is CSASGRDVDTQYF. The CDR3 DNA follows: TGCAGTGCTAGCGGGAGGGATGTAGATACGCAGTATTTT.